This T cell receptor (beta chain) comes out of a study of Graves' ophthalmopathy and Graves' hyperthyroidism. None of the included patients had other autoimmune diseases, uncontrolled infections, pregnancy or lactation, as these led to exclusion. Trimming shortened V by 7 bases and J by 4 bases, and 23 bases separated the two germline ends. CDR3 size: 16 residues. Looked up from germline, CDR1 is SNHLY and CDR2 is FYNNEI. Many counts were recorded for this clonotype. The authors amplified TCR beta CDR3 regions from RNA transcripts. RT-PCR with HTBI primers came first, then second-round multiplex PCR. Using its own MiXCR run on the multiplex PCR reads, TCRdb lists one record per CDR3 protein. The sample records some 350,000 distinct CDR3 sequences, about a sixth being singletons.

The sample consisted of peripheral blood. The chain recombines TRBV2 with TRBJ2-7; D unclear. This TCR came from an adult woman with stable Graves' hyperthyroidism. The CDR3 region is CASTAQPTPFQYEQYF. The CDR3 bases are TGTGCCAGCACCGCACAACCAACCCCTTTCCAGTACGAGCAGTACTTC.